This T cell receptor beta chain was documented in a study of blood T cell repertoires in COVID-19. The length of the CDR3 is 15 residues. Trimming removed 3 bases from V and 3 bases from J, with 15 bases in between. Germline V gene sequence: CDR1 MDHEN, CDR2 SYDVKM. Using immunoSEQ multiplex PCR, the repertoire was profiled, and TCRdb retains in-frame clones only, with some absent. Of under 200,000 clones listed, 80% to 90% are singletons. Source material: peripheral blood. The chain employs TRBV28 and TRBJ2-7; tentatively, D is TRBD1 (6 bases). This TCR came from a woman in her 70s with COVID-19, enrolled during active disease. CDR3 in amino acids: CASSLGDKGLYEQYV. For the CDR3, the DNA is TGTGCCAGCAGTTTGGGGGACAAGGGTCTCTACGAGCAGTACGTC.